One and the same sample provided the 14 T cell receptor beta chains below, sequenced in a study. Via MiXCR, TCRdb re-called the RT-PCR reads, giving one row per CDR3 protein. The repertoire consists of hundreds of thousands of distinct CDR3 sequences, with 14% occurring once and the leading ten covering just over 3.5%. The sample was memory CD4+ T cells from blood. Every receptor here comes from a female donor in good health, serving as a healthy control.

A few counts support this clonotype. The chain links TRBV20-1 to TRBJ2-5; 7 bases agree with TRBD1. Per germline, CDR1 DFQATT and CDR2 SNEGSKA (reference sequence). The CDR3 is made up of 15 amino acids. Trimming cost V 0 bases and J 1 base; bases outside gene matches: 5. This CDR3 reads CSARDLDRVQETQYF. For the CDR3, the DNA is TGCAGTGCTAGAGATCTCGACAGGGTCCAAGAGACCCAGTACTTC.

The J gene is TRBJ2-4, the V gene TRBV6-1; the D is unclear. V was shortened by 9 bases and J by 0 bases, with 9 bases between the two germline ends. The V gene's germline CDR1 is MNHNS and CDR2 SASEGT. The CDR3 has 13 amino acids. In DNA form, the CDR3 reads TGTGCCAGTCGCCCCATAGCCAAAAACATTCAGTACTTC. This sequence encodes CASRPIAKNIQYF.

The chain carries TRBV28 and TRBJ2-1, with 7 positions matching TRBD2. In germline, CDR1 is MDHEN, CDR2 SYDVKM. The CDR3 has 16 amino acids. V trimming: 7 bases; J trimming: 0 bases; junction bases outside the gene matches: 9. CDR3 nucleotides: TGTGCCAGCAAAAACCTTGGGGGGGGCTCCTACAATGAGCAGTTCTTC. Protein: CASKNLGGGSYNEQFF.

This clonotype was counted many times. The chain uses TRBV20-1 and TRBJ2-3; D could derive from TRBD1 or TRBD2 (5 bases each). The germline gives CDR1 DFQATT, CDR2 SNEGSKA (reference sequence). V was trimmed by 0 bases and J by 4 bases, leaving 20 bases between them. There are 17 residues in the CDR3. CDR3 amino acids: CSARDPRDQQDPDTQYF. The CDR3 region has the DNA TGCAGTGCTAGAGATCCACGGGACCAGCAAGACCCAGATACGCAGTATTTT.

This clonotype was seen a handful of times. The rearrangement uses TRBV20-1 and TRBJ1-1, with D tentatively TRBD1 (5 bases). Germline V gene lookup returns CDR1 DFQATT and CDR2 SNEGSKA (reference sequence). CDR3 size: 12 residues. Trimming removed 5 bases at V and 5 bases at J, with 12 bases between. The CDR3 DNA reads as TGCAGTGCTCCAATGGGGGTAACTGAAGCTTTCTTT. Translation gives CSAPMGVTEAFF.

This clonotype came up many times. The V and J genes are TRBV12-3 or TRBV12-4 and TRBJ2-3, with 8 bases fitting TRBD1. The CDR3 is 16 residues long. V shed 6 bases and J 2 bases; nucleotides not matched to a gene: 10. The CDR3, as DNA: TGTGCCAGCAGGAAGCAGGGGGCTCAATCCACAGATACGCAGTATTTT. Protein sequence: CASRKQGAQSTDTQYF.

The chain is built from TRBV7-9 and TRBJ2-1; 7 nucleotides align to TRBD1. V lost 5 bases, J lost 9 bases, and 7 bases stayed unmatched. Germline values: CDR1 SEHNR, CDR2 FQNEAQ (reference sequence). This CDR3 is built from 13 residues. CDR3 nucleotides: TGTGCCAGCAGCCCGGGGACAGACAGTGAGCAGTTCTTC. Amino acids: CASSPGTDSEQFF.

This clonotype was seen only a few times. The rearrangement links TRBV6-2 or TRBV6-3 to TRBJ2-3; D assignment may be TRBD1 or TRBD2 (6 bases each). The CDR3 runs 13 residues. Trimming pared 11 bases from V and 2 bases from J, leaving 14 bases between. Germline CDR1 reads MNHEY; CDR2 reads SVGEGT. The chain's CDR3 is CAGKRGDTDTQYF. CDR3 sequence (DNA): TGTGCCGGCAAAAGGGGGGACACAGATACGCAGTATTTT.

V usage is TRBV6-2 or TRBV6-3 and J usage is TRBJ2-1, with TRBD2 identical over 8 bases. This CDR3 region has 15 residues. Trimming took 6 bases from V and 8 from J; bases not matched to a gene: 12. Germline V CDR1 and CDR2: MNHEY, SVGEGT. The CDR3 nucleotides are TGTGCCAGCAGACCCGGAGGACTAGCCCCCGATGAGCAGTTCTTC. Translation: CASRPGGLAPDEQFF.

The CDR3 sequence: CASSLYEGSGSPLHF. The CDR3 DNA is TGTGCCAGCAGCTTATATGAGGGGTCAGGATCACCCCTCCACTTT. The chain has TRBV7-2 and TRBJ1-6; possibly TRBD1 for D (5 bases). The CDR3 has 15 amino acids. Deletions cut 2 bases from V and 10 bases from J, with 15 bases between. In germline, CDR1 is SGHTA, CDR2 FQGNSA.

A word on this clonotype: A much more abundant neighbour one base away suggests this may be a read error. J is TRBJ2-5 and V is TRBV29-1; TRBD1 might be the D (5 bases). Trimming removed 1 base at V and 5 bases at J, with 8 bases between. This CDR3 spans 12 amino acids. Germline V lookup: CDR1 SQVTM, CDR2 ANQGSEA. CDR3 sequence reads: CSVEAGFETQYF. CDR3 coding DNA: TGCAGCGTTGAAGCAGGGTTCGAGACCCAGTACTTC. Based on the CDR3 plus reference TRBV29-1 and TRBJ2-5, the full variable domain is SAVISQKPSRDICQRGTSLTIQCQVDSQVTMMFWYRQQPGQSLTLIATANQGSEATYESGFVIDKFPISRPNLTFSTLTVSNMSPEDSSIYLCSVEAGFETQYFGPGTRLLVL.

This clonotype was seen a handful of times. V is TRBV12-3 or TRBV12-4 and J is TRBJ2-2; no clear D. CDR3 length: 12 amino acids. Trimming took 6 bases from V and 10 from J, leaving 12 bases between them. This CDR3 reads CASSHPVEELFF. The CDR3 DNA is TGTGCCAGCAGCCATCCAGTGGAGGAGCTGTTTTTT.

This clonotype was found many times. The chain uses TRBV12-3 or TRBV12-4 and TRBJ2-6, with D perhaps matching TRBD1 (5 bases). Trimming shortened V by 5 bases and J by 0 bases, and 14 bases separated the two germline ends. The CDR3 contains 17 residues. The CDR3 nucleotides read TGTGCCAGCAGTCCGAGACAGACCAGCTCTGGGGCCAACGTCCTGACTTTC. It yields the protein CASSPRQTSSGANVLTF.

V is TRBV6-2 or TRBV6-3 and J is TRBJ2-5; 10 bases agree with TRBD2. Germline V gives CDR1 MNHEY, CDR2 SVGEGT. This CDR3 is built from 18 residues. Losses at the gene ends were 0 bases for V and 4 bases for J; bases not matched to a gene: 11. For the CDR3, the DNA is TGTGCCAGCAGTTACTCTTCTAGCGGGAGTGGATTTGGAGAGACCCAGTACTTC. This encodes CASSYSSSGSGFGETQYF.